This T cell receptor beta chain derives from a study of blood T cell repertoires in COVID-19. Study as a whole: T cells, B-cell-depleted T cells, or PBMCs supplied cDNA or gDNA.

The CDR3 length is 12 residues. The V and J ends lost 5 bases and 8 bases respectively, with 12 bases between them. Germline CDR1 MDHEN, CDR2 SYDVKM. Authors' processing steps: For nucleated cells, counts were estimated from reference gene primer amplification. Libraries were prepared by immunoSEQ multiplex PCR; TCRdb keeps only in-frame clonotypes and omits some of them. D and trimming were read from the DNA, whereas the V and J calls and clone size are those reported in that table. The profile shows about 80,000 clones, roughly four fifths of them singletons. This clone was observed a handful of times.

The rearrangement links TRBV28 to TRBJ1-2; D remains unclear. Sequencing input: peripheral blood. This TCR was recovered from a woman in her 70s with acute or convalescent COVID-19. For the CDR3, the DNA is TGTGCCAGCAGTGTAGAGGGAATCGGCTACACCTTC. Its protein is CASSVEGIGYTF.